A selection of T cell receptor beta chains follows, all from one sample in a study of cytomegalovirus exposure and HLA in healthy donors. Assay used: immunoSEQ multiplex PCR; TCRdb lists only in-frame clones, some missing. The sample includes about 160,000 clones, 85% seen only once; the top ten take about 2.3%. The sequenced material came from PBMCs. The receptors were sampled from a man younger than 45 in good health and CMV-seropositive. CDR3s include the opening cysteine and the closing phenylalanine or tryptophan. The D gene is left open where the match is weak. Clone size is given for some rows only: seen once, a few or many times, or a class if the clone is expanded.

cdr3_aa cdr3_nt j_call d_call v_call clone_size
CASSPGTSALGYEQYF TGTGCCAGCAGCCCCGGGACTAGCGCTCTGGGCTACGAGCAGTACTTC TRBJ2-7 TRBD2 TRBV9 .
CASSLWTSGGVVNEQFF TGTGCCAGCAGTTTATGGACTAGCGGGGGGGTCGTCAATGAGCAGTTCTTC TRBJ2-1 TRBD2 TRBV27 .
CASSYDRGREKLFF TGTGCCAGCAGCTATGACAGGGGGCGAGAAAAACTGTTTTTT TRBJ1-4 TRBD1 TRBV11-2 .
CASSQRGDTEAFF TGTGCCAGCAGCCAACGGGGGGACACTGAAGCTTTCTTT TRBJ1-1 . TRBV7-3 .
CASSVGGSDNQPQHF TGTGCCAGCAGCGTAGGGGGCAGTGACAATCAGCCCCAGCATTTT TRBJ1-5 . TRBV9 .
CAYDRATMNTEAFF TGTGCCTATGACAGGGCCACCATGAACACTGAAGCTTTCTTT TRBJ1-1 TRBD1 TRBV30 .
CASSFGTSGLTDTQYF TGCGCCAGCAGCTTTGGCACTAGCGGGTTGACAGATACGCAGTATTTT TRBJ2-3 TRBD2 TRBV5-1 once
CASSPRDSGETQYF TGTGCCAGCAGTCCCCGGGACAGCGGGGAGACCCAGTACTTC TRBJ2-5 . TRBV6-5 .
CASSVEVRANYGYTF TGTGCCAGCAGCGTAGAGGTCCGGGCTAACTATGGCTACACCTTC TRBJ1-2 . TRBV9 .
CASSSSRGRIRSYEQYF TGTGCCAGCAGCTCCTCCAGGGGGCGAATTCGGTCCTACGAGCAGTACTTC TRBJ2-7 TRBD1 TRBV13 .
CASSLDQGGTGSYNEQFF TGTGCCAGCAGCTTAGACCAAGGGGGGACAGGGTCCTACAATGAGCAGTTCTTC TRBJ2-1 TRBD1 TRBV11-3 once
CASSLGGGSNQPQHF TGTGCCAGCAGCTTAGGTGGGGGCAGCAATCAGCCCCAGCATTTT TRBJ1-5 . TRBV7-2 .
CASSWGTGGSNEQFF TGCGCCAGCAGCTGGGGGACAGGGGGCTCCAATGAGCAGTTCTTC TRBJ2-1 TRBD1 TRBV5-1 .
CASSIGQQGNNTF TGTGCCAGTAGTATAGGTCAACAGGGGAACAACACCTTC TRBJ1-2 TRBD1 TRBV19 .
CASSFQPGQGLAGELFF TGTGCCAGCAGCTTTCAACCGGGACAGGGGTTGGCCGGGGAGCTGTTTTTT TRBJ2-2 TRBD1 TRBV7-8 .
CASSLSSGQETQYF TGTGCCAGCAGCTTAAGTAGTGGTCAAGAGACCCAGTACTTC TRBJ2-5 . TRBV7-6 .
CASRNLIYEQYF TGTGCCAGCAGAAACCTAATCTACGAGCAGTACTTC TRBJ2-7 . TRBV6-5 .
CASSSRRDRREAFF TGTGCCAGCAGCTCTCGCCGGGACAGGAGGGAAGCTTTCTTT TRBJ1-1 TRBD1 TRBV28 .
CASSQDGGGRIYEQYF TGCGCCAGCAGCCAAGATGGGGGGGGACGGATCTACGAGCAGTACTTC TRBJ2-7 TRBD2 TRBV4-3 .
CASSSNYEQYF TGTGCCAGCAGCTCCAACTACGAGCAGTACTTC TRBJ2-7 . TRBV5-6 .
CASSPGGQGAHGYGYTF TGTGCCAGCTCTCCAGGGGGACAGGGGGCGCACGGCTATGGCTACACCTTC TRBJ1-2 TRBD1 TRBV18 .
CASSSLGGPNQPQHF TGTGCCAGCAGCTCCCTCGGGGGGCCGAATCAGCCCCAGCATTTT TRBJ1-5 . TRBV7-6 .
CASSSRLAGGLGNEQFF TGCGCCAGCAGCTCCCGACTAGCGGGGGGGCTGGGCAATGAGCAGTTCTTC TRBJ2-1 TRBD2 TRBV5-1 .